This T cell receptor (beta chain) derives from a study of CD8+CD57+ T cells in acquired aplastic anemia (dated by TCRdb to between 2018 and 2020). Turning to the overall study: DNA extracted from sorted CD4+ and CD8+ cells had a mean of approximately 3 ug, with a range of roughly 0.19 to 27.4 ug. A CD8+CD57+ expansion meant a frequency higher than the mean frequency seen in healthy subjects. Results the study describes overall, beyond this receptor: Between patients and healthy controls, no significant difference in CD8+ Simpson's diversity was found (P=0.060). Roughly 30 CD8+ CDR3 sequences were found to be shared between patients and controls, but these sequences appeared to be highly expressed in patients and within the immunodominant clones of the patients.

TCR beta VDJ combination and CDR3 sequence profiling used genomic DNA as the template. An Illumina HiSeq 2000 was the platform used for TCR repertoire sequencing. For the original study's pipeline: TRBV/TRBJ rearrangement plots, CDR3 size and DJ length profiles, and Simpson's diversity index were used to assess repertoires. The most abundant DNA sequence in the deep sequencing data was taken as the immunodominant clone. CDR3 amino acid sequences were checked for sharing across subjects and were also compared against the VDJdb database and published repertoires. TCRdb handled the public reads itself, with Q25 trimming in fastp and clone calling in MiXCR, and kept productive beta chains. Every CDR3 protein is listed once, alongside the most common genes and DNA of its rows. The V and J calls shown here were made by TCRdb, not taken from the authors' results. The sample table shows a few hundred thousand distinct CDR3 sequences, and 50% to 65% are seen once. The ten largest clones capture approximately 1.2% of the sample.

The CDR3 measures 14 amino acids from cysteine to phenylalanine. Only the CDR3 DNA is retained, 42 bases long and in frame from the first base. The junction shows trimming of 0 bases on V and 9 bases on J, plus 17 bases between the germline ends. The germline V gene (reference sequence) provides CDR1 DFQATT and CDR2 SNEGSKA. Of note for this clonotype: The clone's antigen remains unknown. Base qualities are missing; no much larger clone stands one base away.

Patients chosen for sequencing had shown expansion of CD8+CD57+ cells by flow cytometry. Severe acquired aplastic anemia was diagnosed in all patients according to International Study of Aplastic Anemia and Agranulocytosis and Camitta criteria. Patients had received no therapy at the time of blood sampling. In the study, sorted CD4+ and CD8+ blood T cells from patients with severe aplastic anemia and from healthy subjects underwent deep sequencing of TCR repertoires. Patients were enrolled in the USA under clinicaltrials.gov protocols 00001620, 01623167, 00001397, 00071045, 00081523 and 00961064. Ficoll-Paque density gradient centrifugation was used to isolate peripheral blood mononuclear cells. Before DNA was extracted, CD4+ and CD8+ T cells were sorted using either FACS or magnetic beads.

The chain was built from TRBV20-1 and TRBJ2-5; D gene: possibly TRBD1, on 6 matching bases. Sequenced material: sorted CD4+, CD8+, or CD8+CD57+ T cells (not recorded which) from PBMCs. The sequence was obtained from a human donor with aplastic anemia. The sequenced DNA: TGCAGTGCTAGAGATGCAGGGGCCAATCAGCCCCAGTACTTC. Its amino acids are CSARDAGANQPQYF.